The rows below give T cell receptor beta chains drawn from one sample of a study of beta chain features in type 1 diabetes. The table came from immunoSEQ multiplex PCR; TCRdb's copy has only in-frame clones and leaves some out. Among about 360,000 clones, around 12% were seen once, and the ten largest hold roughly 0.0097%. The sequencing sample was made of naive CD4+ T cells from blood. The source of these receptors is a woman in her late teens or twenties with type 1 diabetes. Each CDR3 is given without its conserved first and last residue. D genes are given only for firm matches.

d_call j_call v_call cdr3_aa
NA TRBJ2-7 TRBV11-2 ASRPSGSYEQY
NA TRBJ2-7 TRBV4-3 ASSTQGGRAEQY
TRBD2 TRBJ2-7 TRBV7-9 ASTTSGSYEQY
NA TRBJ2-1 TRBV29-1 SVGLVAYNEQF
TRBD2 TRBJ2-5 TRBV5-1 ASSPGTSGETQY
NA TRBJ1-5 TRBV19 ASSIAWGVRQPQH
NA TRBJ2-7 TRBV20-1 SAIQGYEQY
NA TRBJ2-5 TRBV30 AWSAAPNQETQY
TRBD1 TRBJ1-4 TRBV4-1 ASSQLQGAGEKLF
NA TRBJ1-1 TRBV7-9 ASSLGESAEAF
NA TRBJ2-2 TRBV7-7 ASSLERTGELF
TRBD2 TRBJ2-7 TRBV5-6 ASSLSTSGGYEQY
TRBD1 TRBJ1-1 TRBV14 ASSPWGQVNTEAF
NA TRBJ1-2 TRBV4-1 ASSQGGRGRANYGYT
NA TRBJ2-3 TRBV5-1 ASSVSGGGDTQY
TRBD1 TRBJ2-1 TRBV10-3 AIRGTDYNEQF
NA TRBJ2-1 TRBV7-8 ASSRRQEYNEQF
TRBD1 TRBJ1-1 TRBV29-1 SVDRTGLEAF
NA TRBJ1-5 TRBV19 ASHRVFGNQPQH
TRBD1 TRBJ1-3 TRBV15 ATSTGGTGNTIY
TRBD1 TRBJ2-7 TRBV5-1 ASSSQGVDGEQY
NA TRBJ2-5 TRBV7-2 ASSLAIRGETQY
NA TRBJ1-2 TRBV4-3 ASSQPGQEAYGYT
NA TRBJ1-1 TRBV7-9 ASFPRGAF
NA TRBJ2-1 TRBV5-4 ASSRGGNEQF
NA TRBJ1-4 TRBV29-1 SVGAVNEKLF
TRBD1 TRBJ1-5 TRBV2 ASSGGTDHQPQH
TRBD2 TRBJ2-3 TRBV7-2 ASSRLAGGPYTQY
TRBD2 TRBJ2-7 TRBV28 ASSLMSGSGSLDEQY
NA TRBJ2-7 TRBV7-9 ASSLGRDYEQY
NA TRBJ1-1 TRBV18 ASSEAAEAF
TRBD2 TRBJ2-3 TRBV25-1 ASSPRLAVTDTQY